The 11 T cell receptor beta chains below all came from one sample that was sequenced in a study of blood T cells in healthy people across ages. The use of a sample-barcoded 5' primer and a J-beta primer mix characterized a second PCR of about 7 to 12 cycles. From the 5' RACE reads, TCRdb called clonotypes with MiXCR, one entry per CDR3 protein. This sample has about 800,000 distinct CDR3 sequences; 20% to 25% occur once, and the top ten carry 3% to 4%. This sample also belongs to another study, concerning T cells of mothers and their children.

The source material was blood. The receptors were gathered from a boy between 10 and 17 years old in good health.

The chain recombines TRBV12-3 or TRBV12-4 with TRBJ1-5; D gene unclear. The length of the CDR3 is 14 residues. The V end was cut by 3 bases, the J end by 2 bases, with 8 bases between. The CDR3 coding sequence is TGTGCCAGCAGTTTCCTGGGTCGCAATCAGCCCCAGCATTTT. Residues: CASSFLGRNQPQHF.

This clonotype came up once. The chain links TRBV20-1 to TRBJ1-4; no firm D call. V was trimmed by 2 bases and J by 6 bases, leaving 7 bases between them. The CDR3 extends over 12 amino acids. Looked up from germline, CDR1 is DFQATT and CDR2 is SNEGSKA (reference sequence). CDR3 region: CSARRDDEKLFF. The CDR3 DNA follows: TGCAGTGCTAGAAGGGATGATGAAAAACTGTTTTTT.

This sequence joins TRBV28 and TRBJ2-1; possible D gene TRBD2, 6 bases. Trimming took off 3 bases at V and 6 bases at J, with 15 bases between the two ends. This CDR3 is 15 amino acids long. In germline, CDR1 is MDHEN, CDR2 SYDVKM. This CDR3 reads CASSLIPIGGNEQFF. The CDR3, as DNA: TGTGCCAGCAGTTTGATTCCCATCGGGGGCAATGAGCAGTTCTTC. Complete variable domain (other parts from reference TRBV28 and TRBJ2-1): DVKVTQSSRYLVKRTGEKVFLECVQDMDHENMFWYRQDPGLGLRLIYFSYDVKMKEKGDIPEGYSVSREKKERFSLILESASTNQTSMYLCASSLIPIGGNEQFFGPGTRLTVL.

This clonotype was seen a handful of times. This chain uses TRBV28 with TRBJ2-2; 10 bases agree with TRBD2. The CDR3 length is 16 residues. CDR1 and CDR2 (germline): MDHEN, SYDVKM. The CDR3 loop is CASQISGRWCTGELFF. The CDR3, as DNA: TGTGCTAGTCAAATTAGCGGGAGGTGGTGCACCGGGGAGCTGTTTTTT.

V usage is TRBV7-9 and J usage is TRBJ1-2; D not certain. This CDR3 is 16 amino acids long. In germline, CDR1 is SEHNR, CDR2 FQNEAQ (reference sequence). The V and J ends lost 1 base and 4 bases respectively, with 16 bases between them. CDR3: CASSLGAPVTTYGYTF. In DNA, the CDR3 is TGTGCCAGCAGCTTAGGGGCCCCAGTCACGACCTATGGCTACACCTTC.

This clonotype was found a few times. V and J are TRBV20-1 and TRBJ1-5; D remains unclear. Deletions cut 2 bases from V and 4 bases from J, with 6 bases between. The CDR3 runs 12 residues. CDR1 is DFQATT, CDR2 SNEGSKA, per germline (reference sequence). CDR3 nucleotides: TGCAGTGCTAGACTCCCGAATCAGCCCCAGCATTTT. Amino acid sequence: CSARLPNQPQHF.

A single count supports this clonotype. The chain has TRBV5-6 and TRBJ1-2, with D perhaps TRBD1 (5 bases). V was trimmed by 4 bases and J by 4 bases, leaving 14 bases between them. The CDR3 covers 14 residues. CDR1 is SGHDT, CDR2 YYEEEE, per germline. CDR3 nucleotides: TGTGCCAGCAGCCAACAGGCCTCACCCTATGGCTACACCTTC. Translating gives CASSQQASPYGYTF.

This clonotype was recorded at least ten times. V gene TRBV6-2 or TRBV6-3 combines with J gene TRBJ2-7; D uncertain. The V and J ends lost 2 bases and 3 bases respectively, with 2 bases between them. Per germline, CDR1 MNHEY and CDR2 SVGEGT. The CDR3 contains 11 residues. CDR3: CASSYVYEQYF. CDR3 nucleotide sequence: TGTGCCAGCAGTTACGTCTACGAGCAGTACTTC.

V gene TRBV30 combines with J gene TRBJ1-4; TRBD1 is a possible D gene (6 bases). Germline V gene sequence: CDR1 GTSNPN, CDR2 SVGIG (reference sequence). Deletions cut 2 bases from V and 12 bases from J, with 25 bases between. CDR3 size: 16 residues. The CDR3: CAWSYTRQSGGGQLFF. In DNA form, the CDR3 reads TGTGCCTGGAGTTATACAAGGCAGAGTGGAGGGGGTCAACTGTTTTTT.

The V call is TRBV28, the J call TRBJ2-4; TRBD1 agrees at 10 bases. Per germline, CDR1 MDHEN and CDR2 SYDVKM. Trimming took 3 bases from V and 11 from J; bases not matched to a gene: 7. The CDR3 is 14 amino acids. CDR3 nucleotide sequence: TGTGCCAGCAGTTTGGGGGGACAGGGGACGTTTCAGTACTTC. This codes for CASSLGGQGTFQYF.

This clonotype was counted a few times. The V call is TRBV28, the J call TRBJ2-7, with 10 bases lining up with TRBD1. The CDR3 is 14 amino acids. Germline V gene lookup returns CDR1 MDHEN and CDR2 SYDVKM. Trimming cost V 8 bases and J 0 bases; bases outside gene matches: 4. CDR3 coding DNA: TGTGCCAGCCTAGACAGGGGGCTCTCCTACGAGCAGTACTTC. Its translation: CASLDRGLSYEQYF.